The T cell receptor beta chain described here comes from a study of T-cell reconstitution after alpha-beta-depleted transplantation in children. Findings and limits, study-wide: Surviving recipient T cells and thymic progenitors underlay high day-60 TCRbeta diversity in some patients. From newly produced T cells came most of the T-cell counts and diversity one year after transplant.

Preparation of the TCRbeta library involved a method that used unique molecular identifiers. TCRdb used MiXCR to reprocess the PCR reads, holding one entry per CDR3 protein. The sample consists of hundreds of thousands of distinct CDR3 sequences, approximately 14% of them appearing once. This clonotype came up a few times. The antigen remains unidentified. CDR1 and CDR2 from the germline V gene are KGHDR and SFDVKD. This CDR3 is 13 amino acids long. Trimming removed 0 bases at V and 6 bases at J, with 6 bases between. V is TRBV24-1 and J is TRBJ2-3, with D unclear. Sequenced here: PBMCs, sampled before TCRalphabeta/CD19-depleted stem cell transplant. This clonotype was sampled from a girl aged 2 to 9 with congenital amegakaryocytic thrombocytopenia, due to receive a stem cell transplant. CDR3: CATSDLDSDTQYF. The CDR3 coding sequence is TGTGCCACCAGTGATTTGGACTCTGATACGCAGTATTTT.